These T cell receptor beta chains were read from a single sample in a study of human T cells and chemical hapten exposure. TCRdb called the RACE reads again in MiXCR, with one record for every CDR3 protein. The sample shows tens of thousands of distinct CDR3 sequences, about a tenth of them seen only once. Sample: whole blood, taken in connection with sensitization to the hapten diphenylcyclopropenone (DPC). These receptors were taken from a woman aged 45-65 years with alopecia areata. Some clones in this sample may be carry-over from other donors' samples. The CDR3 runs from the conserved cysteine through the conserved F or W. The order of the fields is V gene, J gene, clone size, D gene, CDR3 protein, CDR3 DNA. D genes are given only for firm matches. Size is stated for part of the rows, as once, few or many counts, or as a class when the clone is expanded.

>TRBV29-1|TRBJ2-7|-|TRBD1
CSVEIQGAPYEQYF
TGCAGCGTTGAAATCCAGGGGGCCCCCTACGAGCAGTACTTC
>TRBV11-3|TRBJ2-5|few|TRBD2
CASSLASGRALETQYF
TGTGCCAGCAGCTTAGCCAGCGGGAGGGCCTTGGAGACCCAGTACTTC
>TRBV11-2|TRBJ1-2|-|-
CASEADNYGYTF
TGTGCCAGCGAGGCGGATAACTATGGCTACACCTTC
>TRBV9|TRBJ1-2|-|-
CASSGRRYTF
TGTGCCAGCAGCGGACGGCGCTACACCTTC
>TRBV29-1|TRBJ2-3|few|-
CSVEGGGTDTQYF
TGCAGCGTTGAGGGCGGCGGGACAGATACGCAGTATTTT
>TRBV5-6|TRBJ2-7|-|TRBD2
CASSLAWLAGSYEQYF
TGTGCCAGCAGCTTGGCCTGGCTAGCGGGATCCTACGAGCAGTACTTC
>TRBV29-1|TRBJ2-5|-|TRBD2
CSVAPLAGLQETQYF
TGCAGCGTCGCCCCCCTAGCGGGACTCCAAGAGACCCAGTACTTC
>TRBV19|TRBJ2-7|few|-
CASSNIKLSYEQYF
TGTGCCAGTAGTAACATTAAACTCTCCTACGAGCAGTACTTC
>TRBV12-3/TRBV12-4|TRBJ1-2|-|-
CASSGDSSGYTF
TGTGCCAGCAGTGGTGACAGTAGCGGCTACACCTTC
>TRBV28|TRBJ2-7|few|-
CAVQGPYEQYF
TGTGCCGTACAGGGCCCCTACGAGCAGTACTTC